The rows below give T cell receptor beta chains drawn from one sample of a study of blood T cell repertoires in COVID-19. Some clones are missing from TCRdb's copy, which holds only in-frame ones; the method was immunoSEQ multiplex PCR. The sample lists around 95,000 clones, 85% seen once, with around an eighth in the top ten. Material for sequencing was peripheral blood. These receptors came from a man aged 45-65 years with active or convalescent COVID-19. CDR3s include the opening cysteine and the closing phenylalanine or tryptophan. The D gene is left open where the match is weak. Clone size appears in some rows only: once, few, many, or a class for an expanded clone.

d_call j_call clone_size v_call cdr3_nt cdr3_aa
TRBD1 TRBJ1-1 NA TRBV3-1/TRBV3-2 TGTGCCAGCAGCCACGACAGGGGGCGTATAGCTTTCTTT CASSHDRGRIAFF
NA TRBJ2-3 NA TRBV18 TGTGCCAGCTCACGACAGAACACAGATACGCAGTATTTT CASSRQNTDTQYF
NA TRBJ2-7 once TRBV27 TGTGCCAGCAGTTTAAAGTATGGTCAGGGTATGGCCGAGCAGTACTTC CASSLKYGQGMAEQYF
NA TRBJ2-7 NA TRBV5-1 TGCGCCAGCGGCCGGGACACCTACGAGCAGTACTTC CASGRDTYEQYF
TRBD2 TRBJ2-2 NA TRBV5-4 TGTGCCAGCAGCTTCGAGGGAGGGGCCTTCACCGGGGAGCTGTTTTTT CASSFEGGAFTGELFF
NA TRBJ2-2 NA TRBV6-5 TGTGCCAGCAGTTACCGTAGGTACAGGACCGGGGAGCTGTTTTTT CASSYRRYRTGELFF
NA TRBJ2-2 NA TRBV10-1 TGCGCCAGCAGTTCGCGGAGGGGCGGGGAGCTGTTTTTT CASSSRRGGELFF
NA TRBJ1-1 NA TRBV18 TGTGCCAGCTCACATGCGGGGGAGGACACTGAAGCTTTCTTT CASSHAGEDTEAFF
NA TRBJ1-3 NA TRBV10-1 TGCGCCAGCCCACACAGCTCTGGAAACACCATATATTTT CASPHSSGNTIYF
TRBD1 TRBJ1-2 few TRBV2 TGTGCCAGCAGGGGGACAGGGTCATGGGATGGCTACACCTTC CASRGTGSWDGYTF
TRBD2 TRBJ2-1 NA TRBV18 TGTGCCAGCTCACCCCTCCTGGGGGGGCTAGGTAGCGGGAACGGCAATGAGCAGTTCTTC CASSPLLGGLGSGNGNEQFF
NA TRBJ2-1 NA TRBV11-3 TGTGCCAGCAGCCCGTGGGGCGGAAGCGATGACAATGAGCAGTTCTTC CASSPWGGSDDNEQFF
TRBD1 TRBJ1-1 NA TRBV7-9 TGTGCCAGCAGCATTACGACAGGGAGGAACACTGAAGCTTTCTTT CASSITTGRNTEAFF
NA TRBJ2-2 NA TRBV4-1 TGCGCCAGCAGCCGCGGGACAGTTAGGGAGAACACCGGGGAGCTGTTTTTT CASSRGTVRENTGELFF
TRBD1 TRBJ1-1 NA TRBV27 TGTGCCAGCAGTTCAGGGACAGGGGGAAACACCGAAGCTTTCTTT CASSSGTGGNTEAFF
NA TRBJ2-3 NA TRBV24-1 TGTGCCACCAGTGACCCCCGGGGTACGCAGTATTTT CATSDPRGTQYF
NA TRBJ2-1 few TRBV18 TGTGCCAGCTCGCCGGGGACTTTTATCTACAATGAGCAGTTCTTC CASSPGTFIYNEQFF
NA TRBJ2-7 once TRBV2 TGTGCCAGCAGTGAAGCGACAGGCGCGGACTACGAGCAGTACTTC CASSEATGADYEQYF
NA TRBJ1-4 NA TRBV28 TGTGCCAGCAGTTTAGAGTCACTTCAGGGGGAAAAACTGTTTTTT CASSLESLQGEKLFF
TRBD2 TRBJ2-7 NA TRBV7-2 TGTGCCAGCAGCTTAGGGGGGACTAGCGGATTCTACGAGCAGTACTTC CASSLGGTSGFYEQYF
TRBD1 TRBJ2-5 NA TRBV29-1 TGCAGCGGTAAAGAACAGGGGGCTCAGGGGACCCAGTACTTC CSGKEQGAQGTQYF
TRBD2 TRBJ2-3 few TRBV30 TGTGCCTGGAGCGGCCTAGCGGGGTCCAGGGATACGCAGTATTTT CAWSGLAGSRDTQYF